The 20 T cell receptor beta chains reported below all come from one sample, sequenced in a study of T-cell reconstitution after alpha-beta-depleted transplantation in children. Preparation of the TCRbeta library used unique molecular identifiers. TCRdb reprocessed the PCR reads with MiXCR, giving one entry per CDR3 protein. Among fewer than 400,000 distinct CDR3 sequences listed, around 25% were seen once. The sequencing here drew on PBMCs, mostly from graft donor cells, taken 180 days after TCRalphabeta/CD19-depleted stem cell transplant. Receptors were obtained from a male patient aged 10 to 17 who had a stem cell transplant for acute lymphoblastic leukemia, so the T cells may come from the graft donor.

As DNA, the CDR3 is TGTGCCACCAGCAGAGATTTGAGCGGGAGGTTCGAGCAGTACTTC. Translation gives CATSRDLSGRFEQYF. V usage is TRBV15 and J usage is TRBJ2-7, with 9 nucleotides matching TRBD2. With V trimmed by 0 bases and J by 6 bases, 6 bases remained unmatched. The CDR3 contains 15 residues. Germline V gene sequence: CDR1 LNHNV, CDR2 YYDKDF (reference sequence).

The genes are TRBV18 and TRBJ1-2; weak D call: TRBD1 (6 bases). The V gene lost 3 bases and the J gene lost 1 base, with 12 bases spanning the gap. The germline gives CDR1 KGHSH, CDR2 LQKENI. The CDR3 totals 15 residues. DNA of the CDR3: TGTGCCAGCTCACCGTTTAAGGGGGATAACTATGGCTACACCTTC. It yields the protein CASSPFKGDNYGYTF.

The genes are TRBV7-8 and TRBJ2-2; 10 positions agree with TRBD2. V lost 4 bases, J lost 4 bases, and 6 bases stayed unmatched. Germline V lookup: CDR1 SGHVS, CDR2 FQNEAQ. The CDR3 has 16 amino acids. CDR3 DNA sequence: TGTGCCAGCAGCTCTCTAGCGGGAGTCAGCACCGGGGAGCTGTTTTTT. Translating it yields CASSSLAGVSTGELFF.

This clonotype was counted a few times. The CDR3 DNA sequence: TGCGCCAGCAGCTTGCCCGGGAGATACGAGCAGTACTTC. Translating it yields CASSLPGRYEQYF. The V call is TRBV5-1, the J call TRBJ2-7; D is perhaps TRBD2 (6 bases). Trimming cost V 1 base and J 4 bases, with 9 bases left between them. This CDR3 spans 13 amino acids. CDR1 and CDR2 (germline): SGHRS, YFSETQ.

This chain joins TRBV9 and TRBJ2-1, with a possible D match to TRBD1 (5 bases). Trimming pared 3 bases from V and 8 bases from J, leaving 15 bases between. The CDR3 is made up of 14 amino acids. CDR1 SGDLS and CDR2 YYNGEE come from the germline V gene. The DNA of the CDR3 is TGTGCCAGCAGCGGAAGGGGCCCCAAGGATGAGCAGTTCTTC. Amino acid sequence: CASSGRGPKDEQFF.

V usage is TRBV9 and J usage is TRBJ2-2; D gene unclear. The CDR3 is 15 amino acids. Germline V lookup: CDR1 SGDLS, CDR2 YYNGEE. The germline V and J ends were trimmed by 0 bases and 1 base, with 7 bases remaining between them. CDR3 residues: CASSVESRNTGELFF. CDR3 bases: TGTGCCAGCAGCGTAGAGTCCCGGAACACCGGGGAGCTGTTTTTT.

In its sample, this clonotype was seen once. The J gene is TRBJ1-5, the V gene TRBV19; 7 bases are shared with TRBD1. The germline V gene encodes CDR1 LNHDA and CDR2 SQIVND (reference sequence). CDR3 length: 15 residues. V shed 2 bases, J shed 7 bases, and the junction held 8 bases outside the gene matches. The DNA for the CDR3 is TGTGCCAGTAGTATAATGAGAGGGGGCGGGCAGCCCCAGCATTTT. It codes for CASSIMRGGGQPQHF.

Ten or more counts support this clonotype. The rearrangement joins TRBV12-3 or TRBV12-4 to TRBJ1-3; D remains ambiguous. This CDR3 is 11 amino acids long. V lost 1 base and J lost 7, with 2 bases in between. In DNA form, the CDR3 reads TGTGCCAGCAGTTTAGGGAACACCATATATTTT. This gives the protein CASSLGNTIYF.

This clonotype was detected only a few times. The chain employs TRBV20-1 and TRBJ1-5; D is possibly TRBD1 (5 bases). This CDR3 is built from 13 residues. The germline gives CDR1 DFQATT, CDR2 SNEGSKA (reference sequence). Deletions cut 5 bases from V and 6 bases from J, with 14 bases between. In DNA, the CDR3 is TGCAGTGCTGTGGGGACCGGCAGTCAGCCCCAGCATTTT. Amino acids: CSAVGTGSQPQHF.

This chain links TRBV6-5 with TRBJ2-1; D is tentatively TRBD1 or TRBD2 (6 bases each). Germline V lookup: CDR1 MNHEY, CDR2 SVGAGI. The V and J ends lost 2 bases and 6 bases respectively, with 23 bases between them. The CDR3 extends over 18 amino acids. The CDR3 bases are TGTGCCAGCAGTTACGGGGGCCGGGGAGGCGCATTGGGCAATGAGCAGTTCTTC. Protein sequence: CASSYGGRGGALGNEQFF.

The table lists this clonotype with a few counts. The rearrangement joins TRBV3-1 to TRBJ2-1; 12 bases line up with TRBD2. The V segment lost 2 bases and the J segment 7 bases; nucleotides outside the gene matches: 21. The germline CDR1 and CDR2 sequences are LGHDT and YNNKEL (reference sequence). This CDR3 spans 21 amino acids. The CDR3 reads CASSQRGLWGLAGAPGNEQFF. DNA of the CDR3: TGTGCCAGCAGCCAAAGAGGGTTATGGGGACTAGCGGGCGCCCCGGGGAATGAGCAGTTCTTC.

This clonotype showed up just a few times. The chain employs TRBV11-2 and TRBJ2-1; D unresolved. Germline values: CDR1 SGHAT, CDR2 FQNNGV. CDR3 length equals 14 residues. V was shortened by 3 bases and J by 1 base, with 7 bases between the two germline ends. In nucleotides, the CDR3 is TGTGCCAGCAGCTTGGGTAGGTCCTACAATGAGCAGTTCTTC. Its translation: CASSLGRSYNEQFF.

This clonotype was recorded only once. V is TRBV5-5 and J is TRBJ2-1, with 11 bases lining up with TRBD2. With V trimmed by 3 bases and J by 7 bases, 12 bases remained unmatched. The CDR3 contains 17 residues. CDR1 is SGHKS and CDR2 is YYEKEE in the germline V gene (reference sequence). For the CDR3, the DNA is TGTGCCAGCAGCTCGTGGCCTTTGGGACTAGCGGATAATGAGCAGTTCTTC. Translation gives CASSSWPLGLADNEQFF.

The chain links TRBV5-1 to TRBJ1-6, with D tentatively TRBD1 (6 bases). Germline V gene sequence: CDR1 SGHRS, CDR2 YFSETQ. V lost 0 bases and J 6 bases, leaving 10 bases between the germline ends. The CDR3 spans 15 residues. DNA for the CDR3: TGCGCCAGCAGCTTGGCCCGGGACACTAATTCACCCCTCCACTTT. Residues: CASSLARDTNSPLHF.

The chain has TRBV10-3 and TRBJ2-7; 11 bases map to TRBD2. The CDR3 has 15 residues. The J segment lost 0 bases and the V segment lost 8 bases, leaving 6 bases of the junction unmatched. The V gene's germline CDR1 is ENHRY and CDR2 SYGVKD. In DNA form, the CDR3 reads TGTGCCATCGACGCTAGCGGGAGGAGCTCCTACGAGCAGTACTTC. Translating gives CAIDASGRSSYEQYF.

CDR3 sequence reads: CASSAPRGLSPEAFF. The CDR3 nucleotides are TGTGCCAGCAGTGCCCCCAGGGGTCTGAGTCCTGAAGCTTTCTTT. The J gene is TRBJ1-1, the V gene TRBV6-1, with D possibly matching TRBD1 (6 bases). This CDR3 contains 15 residues. The V end was cut by 4 bases, the J end by 6 bases, with 18 bases between. Per germline, CDR1 MNHNS and CDR2 SASEGT.

V usage is TRBV11-2 and J usage is TRBJ1-3; D is ambiguous. CDR1 is SGHAT and CDR2 is FQNNGV in the germline V gene. Between the trimmed V and J ends, which lost 5 bases and 7 bases, there was a span of 6 bases. There are 11 residues in the CDR3. The CDR3 loop is CASSPLNTIYF. In DNA form, the CDR3 reads TGTGCCAGCAGCCCGCTCAACACCATATATTTT. Full variable domain (remainder filled in from reference TRBV11-2 and TRBJ1-3): EAGVAQSPRYKIIEKRQSVAFWCNPISGHATLYWYQQILGQGPKLLIQFQNNGVVDDSQLPKDRFSAERLKGVDSTLKIQPAKLEDSAVYLCASSPLNTIYFGEGSWLTVV.

This clonotype was recorded a few times. CDR3: CASSLDIRSYEQYF. As DNA, the CDR3 is TGTGCCAGCAGCTTGGACATCCGATCCTACGAGCAGTACTTC. The chain recombines TRBV7-6 with TRBJ2-7, with D possibly being TRBD1 (5 bases). The V end lost 3 bases, the J end lost 1 base, and 10 bases lay between the germline ends. The CDR3 covers 14 residues. From germline, CDR1 is SGHVS and CDR2 FNYEAQ.

The DNA for the CDR3 is TGTGCCAGCAGTTTAAGAATAGAGCGGAGATACTACGAGCAGTACTTC. It is translated as CASSLRIERRYYEQYF. The genes are TRBV12-3 or TRBV12-4 and TRBJ2-7, with D possibly TRBD2 on 5 matching bases. V was trimmed by 2 bases and J by 3 bases, leaving 17 bases between them. This CDR3 region has 16 residues.

Written as DNA, the CDR3 is TGTGCCAGCAGTTTAGTATTCGCGGGAGCCAACGAGCAGTACTTC. As protein: CASSLVFAGANEQYF. V gene TRBV27 combines with J gene TRBJ2-7, with 7 bases lining up with TRBD2. Germline values: CDR1 MNHEY, CDR2 SMNVEV (reference sequence). The J segment lost 5 bases and the V segment lost 2 bases, leaving 9 bases of the junction unmatched. The CDR3 consists of 15 residues.